These T cell receptor beta chains were read from a single sample in a study of cytomegalovirus exposure and HLA in healthy donors. The assay was immunoSEQ multiplex PCR, and TCRdb's table has in-frame clones only and misses some. This sample has about 160,000 clones, with over 60% found just once. The sequenced sample was PBMCs. These receptors came from a woman aged 40 to 50 in good health and CMV-seronegative. The conserved cysteine and the conserved F or W are not part of the CDR3 here. The order of the fields is V gene, CDR3 protein.

>TRBV5-6
ASSPGQNQPQH
>TRBV28
ASSLAGQGAPRGYT
>TRBV5-4
ASSPQGLFGYT
>TRBV7-8
ASRWTGSHNSPLH
>TRBV7-3
ASSSRTGNSPLH
>TRBV28
ASSTPGTGSYEQY
>TRBV7-9
ASSYRDTNNEQF
>TRBV28
ASSPGQGYLSPYGYT
>TRBV7-9
ASSLALGGMNTEAF
>TRBV9
ASSRDRGYEQY
>TRBV2
ASSGGAASVLQETQY
>TRBV18
ASSPGSGETQY
>TRBV2
ASSSGPGRGFNEKLF
>TRBV18
ASSPLGTATNEKLF
>TRBV28
ASGRDRGYT
>TRBV29-1
SVRQALLANYGYT
>TRBV18
ASSRAQGQPQH
>TRBV7-9
ASSSQGAGNTIY
>TRBV15
ATRTGTRNSPLH
>TRBV5-4
ASSLGLAGGTDTQY
>TRBV7-9
ASSPGLAGAQGDEQF
>TRBV4-1
ASSQDRGSPYEQY
>TRBV5-6
ASSLQARGYT
>TRBV28
ASSLAGDWGAQY
>TRBV10-3
AISETGQGFSPLH
>TRBV27
ASSPYRGGQPQH
>TRBV6-6
ASRPGQHNQPQH
>TRBV7-9
ASSAKGGGFDYGYT
>TRBV28
ASSLLEYSNQPQH
>TRBV5-1
ASSLGQGSYNEQF
>TRBV6-5
ASSYSNRVGYGYT
>TRBV19
ASRLQERSYNSPLH
>TRBV12-5
ASGWTSDSPLH
>TRBV5-1
ASSFQGGQETQY
>TRBV5-1
ASSLDGSPGNTIY
>TRBV18
ASSPQYHRNNEKLF
>TRBV6-6
ASSRVQGTEAF
>TRBV18
ASSRQGGGRNTEAF
>TRBV6-1
ASSERAGGNYGYT
>TRBV4-1
ASSLRWGQGGTNEKLF
>TRBV7-6
ASSIGLAVPGDTQY
>TRBV4-1
ASSQDRGSINNEQF
>TRBV2
ASTGTTPDTGELF
>TRBV7-9
ASSRGQGVDTQY
>TRBV5-4
ASSLVTGSTSTDTQY
>TRBV7-2
ASSLRVQANSPLH